These 15 T cell receptor beta chains share one sample of origin, sequenced in a study of T cell changes during pregnancy in multiple sclerosis (dated by TCRdb to the late 2010s). The library was obtained by the immunoSEQ multiplex PCR assay. TCRdb holds this immuneACCESS table with in-frame rearrangements only. Some clones are missing; in checked studies, unresolved V genes explain under half, and the rest has no known cause. The sample data list approximately 52,000 clones, and about 90% of these were observed just once. Clones ranked in the top ten supply 0.45% to 0.65% of the sample. The sequences come from CD4+ T cells from peripheral blood mononuclear cells, collected after pregnancy. Source of these receptors: a female donor with multiple sclerosis, enrolled in a pregnancy study.

The CDR3 region has the DNA TGTGCCAGCAGTGGAAGAGGAGGGGGCTCTGAGCAGTTCTTC. It is translated as CASSGRGGGSEQFF. V and J are TRBV25-1 and TRBJ2-1, with a possible D match to TRBD1 (7 bases). Germline CDR1 is MGHDK and CDR2 is SYGVNS. The V end was cut by 4 bases, the J end by 9 bases, with 16 bases between. CDR3 length equals 14 residues.

This rearrangement joins TRBV29-1 to TRBJ2-2; possibly TRBD1 for D (6 bases). Per germline, CDR1 SQVTM and CDR2 ANQGSEA. V lost 7 bases and J 0 bases, leaving 21 bases between the germline ends. This CDR3 is built from 17 residues. CDR3 coding DNA: TGCAGCGCCGGAATTTTCACAGGGCCCGCGAACACCGGGGAGCTGTTTTTT. Residues: CSAGIFTGPANTGELFF.

This chain joins TRBV18 and TRBJ1-4; 7 nucleotides agree with TRBD1. V dropped 5 bases and J dropped 8; count of bases not matched to a gene: 11. The CDR3 totals 15 residues. CDR1 KGHSH and CDR2 LQKENI come from the germline V gene. The CDR3 DNA reads TGTGCCAGCTCAATAACCGGGACAGCCTACGAAAAACTGTTTTTT. Its translation is CASSITGTAYEKLFF.

V and J are TRBV5-4 and TRBJ1-1; no definite D call. This CDR3 has 14 amino acids. V lost 4 bases and J lost 8, with 18 bases in between. Germline CDR1 is SGHNT and CDR2 is YYREEE (reference sequence). Written as DNA, the CDR3 is TGTGCCAGCAGCCCCACTGGGGTAAGAGGGGAAGCTTTCTTT. Translating gives CASSPTGVRGEAFF.

This rearrangement joins TRBV7-9 to TRBJ2-5, with D perhaps TRBD1 (7 bases). V was pared by 5 bases and J by 7 bases, with 14 bases between. The CDR3 length is 13 residues. Germline lookup yields CDR1 SEHNR and CDR2 FQNEAQ (reference sequence). The CDR3: CASSPLQGGTQYF. The DNA of the CDR3 is TGTGCCAGCAGCCCCCTGCAGGGGGGGACCCAGTACTTC.

This chain uses TRBV28 with TRBJ2-7, with 7 bases identical to TRBD1. V shed 8 bases, J shed 11 bases, and the junction held 15 bases outside the gene matches. Germline V gene sequence: CDR1 MDHEN, CDR2 SYDVKM. This CDR3 spans 13 amino acids. The CDR3 DNA is TGTGCCAGCGCCTCTGACAGGGTTAGCGCTAAGTACTTC. Its translation: CASASDRVSAKYF.

V is TRBV5-4 and J is TRBJ2-3; D gene unclear. There are 16 residues in the CDR3. The V and J ends lost 0 bases and 2 bases respectively, with 13 bases between them. Germline CDR1 reads SGHNT; CDR2 reads YYREEE (reference sequence). In nucleotides, the CDR3 is TGTGCCAGCAGCTTGGTGGGCCAGCTCCCCACAGATACGCAGTATTTT. This codes for CASSLVGQLPTDTQYF.

This chain links TRBV11-1 with TRBJ2-7, with a weak D call TRBD1 (7 bases). V lost 5 bases to trimming and J lost 4 bases, with 9 bases between them. The CDR3 is 12 residues long. In germline, CDR1 is SGHAT, CDR2 FQDESV (reference sequence). In DNA, the CDR3 is TGTGCCAGCAGCGCGGGACAGTACGAGCAGTACTTC. Translation gives CASSAGQYEQYF.

The chain employs TRBV28 and TRBJ2-6; D may be TRBD1 (5 bases). Deletions cut 3 bases from V and 0 bases from J, with 12 bases between. Per germline, CDR1 MDHEN and CDR2 SYDVKM. The CDR3 sequence is 17 residues long. The CDR3 nucleotides are TGTGCCAGCAGTTTCTCGACAGAATTCTCTGGGGCCAACGTCCTGACTTTC. Amino acid sequence: CASSFSTEFSGANVLTF. The full variable domain, rest sourced from reference TRBV28 and TRBJ2-6, is DVKVTQSSRYLVKRTGEKVFLECVQDMDHENMFWYRQDPGLGLRLIYFSYDVKMKEKGDIPEGYSVSREKKERFSLILESASTNQTSMYLCASSFSTEFSGANVLTFGAGSRLTVL.

The chain has TRBV21-1 and TRBJ2-3; TRBD2, as called in the table, went unchecked against the DNA. TRBV21-1 is labeled a pseudogene. This CDR3 is built from 18 residues. DNA of the CDR3: TGTGCCAGCAGCAAAGTGGAATGGGGAGAGAGTGGCACAGATACGCAGTATTTT. This gives the protein CASSKVEWGESGTDTQYF.

This chain links TRBV7-9 with TRBJ2-6; D is possibly TRBD2 (5 bases). Trimming removed 5 bases from V and 6 bases from J, with 14 bases in between. The V gene's germline CDR1 is SEHNR and CDR2 FQNEAQ (reference sequence). The CDR3 spans 15 residues. This CDR3 reads CASSIGLSKANVLTF. The CDR3 DNA sequence: TGTGCCAGCAGCATAGGACTCTCTAAGGCCAACGTCCTGACTTTC.

This clone has only one observation. V is TRBV19 and J is TRBJ1-1; no clear D gene. The CDR3 length is 11 residues. Germline CDR1 is LNHDA and CDR2 is SQIVND (reference sequence). Trimming pared 8 bases from V and 1 base from J, leaving 5 bases between. The CDR3 coding sequence is TGTGCCAGTTCAGGGAACACTGAAGCTTTCTTT. This translates into CASSGNTEAFF.

The chain joins TRBV7-9 to TRBJ1-1; D perhaps matches TRBD1 (5 bases). Germline assignment: CDR1 SEHNR and CDR2 FQNEAQ (reference sequence). V was cut by 2 bases and J by 4 bases, with 11 bases left in between. The CDR3 has 14 residues. CDR3 protein: CASSLTGGATEAFF. The CDR3 nucleotides are TGTGCCAGCAGCTTAACCGGGGGAGCCACTGAAGCTTTCTTT.

The chain couples TRBV5-5 to TRBJ2-2; no reliable D call. This CDR3 has 16 amino acids. The germline V and J ends were trimmed by 5 bases and 4 bases, with 18 bases remaining between them. The germline CDR1 and CDR2 sequences are SGHKS and YYEKEE (reference sequence). DNA of the CDR3: TGTGCCAGCAGTTACAATCCAGCGTTTGGCACCGGGGAGCTGTTTTTT. It yields the protein CASSYNPAFGTGELFF.

The rearrangement uses TRBV29-1 and TRBJ2-3; the match to TRBD1 covers 11 bases. Germline lookup yields CDR1 SQVTM and CDR2 ANQGSEA. This CDR3 has 15 amino acids. Losses at the gene ends were 1 base for V and 2 bases for J; bases not matched to a gene: 2. This CDR3 reads CSVEGTGGLTDTQYF. For the CDR3, the DNA is TGCAGCGTTGAAGGGACAGGGGGCCTCACAGATACGCAGTATTTT.